Described below is a single TCR beta chain sequence and its context. What this receptor recognizes is not known. No base quality values were provided; no much bigger clone lies one nucleotide off. The sample comes from a study of blood T cell repertoires in COVID-19 (dated by TCRdb to between 2020 and 2021). At the level of the whole study: Samples covering the acute and convalescent phases of COVID-19 were provided by collaborators in the United States, Italy and Spain. A de-identified subject ID, COVID-19 status, age in years and sex were almost always included in the sample metadata. The material from the prospective study consisted of cDNA or gDNA derived from T cells, B-cell-depleted T cells, or PBMCs. A freely available public database, intended as a resource for researchers studying the immune response to SARS-CoV-2, is where the repertoires were released. Deeply sampled blood TCRbeta repertoires from subjects exposed to, actively infected with, or recovered from COVID-19 were included in the dataset. HLA class I and class II types, where available, came from metadata supplied by the sample provider rather than from assay-based typing. Samples were obtained from the ongoing ImmuneRACE study (first 160 participants) and from 1,254 subjects provided by 6 global collaborators.

Enrolling through a virtual design, the prospective study's participants ranged in age from roughly 18 to 90 years and lived across more than 20 United States geographic areas. In the prospective study, participants were assigned to cohorts based on the clinical history participants reported in a screening survey and a study questionnaire. Recovered participants in ImmuneRACE Cohort 3 were defined as having two consecutive negative NP/OP PCR tests, clearance from a healthcare professional, or resolution of symptoms. Mobile phlebotomists in the prospective study collected whole blood, serum and a nasopharyngeal or oropharyngeal swab from every participant. Additional blood draws and questionnaires over an approximately two-month period could optionally be provided by prospective study participants. Blood samples from the prospective study were shipped frozen or at room temperature prior to DNA extraction.

The immunoSEQ Assay, a bias-controlled multiplex PCR, was used to amplify TCRbeta CDR3 regions from genomic DNA. In the source study's methods: Within the assay, amplification of reference gene primers was used to estimate how many nucleated cells each sample contained. To quantify the absolute abundance of each unique TCRbeta CDR3 rearrangement, sequence reads were collapsed and filtered. For each sample, productive Simpson clonality was calculated by taking the square root of Simpson's diversity index across productive rearrangements. The table was pulled from immuneACCESS by TCRdb, which kept in-frame rearrangements only. Such tables lose some clones; where checked, under half of the loss comes from unresolved V genes, and the rest has no known cause. V and J calls and clone size are as listed in that table; D and trimming were resolved from the DNA. The sample contains 250,000 to 350,000 clones, about 88% of them found a single time. The top ten clones comprise about 3% of the sample.

Overall results and qualifications from the work: How much clinical and demographic metadata was included differed by source and by participant, and the metadata was provided uncurated.

The germline V end is reduced by 6 bases and the J end by 4 bases; junction bases left unmatched: 5. The CDR3 measures 14 amino acids from cysteine to phenylalanine. Of the read, only the CDR3 DNA is kept; its 42 bases are in frame from base 1. The germline V gene yields MDHEN for CDR1 and SYDVKM for CDR2. The rearrangement joined TRBV28 to TRBJ1-2; 10 of the junction bases match TRBD1. Input material: PBMCs or T cells enriched from blood (not recorded which). This clonotype originated in a woman between 50 and 59 years old who had recovered from COVID-19. The sequence in DNA is TGTGCCAGCAGGATTGACAGGGGGCCCTATGGCTACACCTTC. Its coded protein is CASRIDRGPYGYTF.